The rows below give T cell receptor beta chains drawn from one sample of a study of cytomegalovirus exposure and HLA in healthy donors. The assay was immunoSEQ multiplex PCR, and TCRdb's table has in-frame clones only and misses some. The sample includes 94,000 or so clones, around three quarters of them seen just once. The sequencing sample was made of PBMCs. The receptors were gathered from a man in his sixties in good health and CMV-seronegative. The CDR3 runs from the conserved cysteine through the conserved F or W. D genes are given only for firm matches. Size tells how often a clone was seen (once, few, many) or the class of an expanded clone, and some rows leave it out.

clone_size	v_call	d_call	j_call	cdr3_aa	cdr3_nt
-	TRBV27	-	TRBJ2-3	CASSFLGGTDTQYF	TGTGCCAGCAGTTTTTTGGGAGGCACAGATACGCAGTATTTT
-	TRBV27	-	TRBJ2-5	CASSFLGGVGVETQYF	TGTGCCAGCAGTTTCCTCGGAGGGGTGGGTGTGGAGACCCAGTACTTC
-	TRBV20-1	-	TRBJ2-4	CSARLENIQYF	TGCAGTGCCAGATTAGAGAACATTCAGTACTTC
few	TRBV5-1	TRBD1	TRBJ2-2	CASSLVGTVNTGELFF	TGCGCCAGCAGCTTGGTGGGGACAGTGAACACCGGGGAGCTGTTTTTT
-	TRBV5-1	-	TRBJ1-1	CASSLLMSDTEAFF	TGCGCCAGCAGCCTTTTAATGAGCGACACTGAAGCTTTCTTT
-	TRBV28	TRBD2	TRBJ2-2	CASSFLGGVAGSTGELFF	TGTGCCAGCAGTTTCTTAGGTGGGGTAGCGGGGAGCACCGGGGAGCTGTTTTTT
-	TRBV6-6	-	TRBJ2-1	CASSYPPSDEQFF	TGTGCCAGCAGTTACCCCCCTAGCGATGAGCAGTTCTTC
-	TRBV5-1	-	TRBJ2-3	CATLVGAWDTQYF	TGCGCCACCCTGGTGGGCGCCTGGGATACGCAGTATTTT
-	TRBV7-2	TRBD2	TRBJ2-1	CASSLLPAGGPEGQFF	TGTGCCAGCAGCTTACTTCCGGCGGGAGGGCCAGAAGGGCAGTTCTTC
-	TRBV2	-	TRBJ2-7	CASSEGVGGGHEQYF	TGTGCCAGCAGTGAAGGGGTCGGGGGTGGACACGAGCAGTACTTC
few	TRBV6-6	-	TRBJ2-1	CASSSTGGGVQFF	TGTGCCAGCAGTTCGACGGGCGGAGGGGTGCAGTTCTTC
-	TRBV16	-	TRBJ1-5	CASSQKSETSNQPQHF	TGTGCCAGCAGCCAAAAATCGGAGACTAGCAATCAGCCCCAGCATTTT
-	TRBV2	-	TRBJ2-7	CASILTGAYEQYF	TGTGCCAGCATTCTGACTGGTGCCTACGAGCAGTACTTC
-	TRBV25-1	TRBD1	TRBJ2-5	CASTDRGLGETQYF	TGTGCCAGCACCGACAGGGGGCTGGGAGAGACCCAGTACTTC
few	TRBV11-2	TRBD2	TRBJ2-7	CATSGLAGSYEQYF	TGTGCCACCTCGGGGCTAGCGGGCTCCTACGAGCAGTACTTC
once	TRBV27	TRBD2	TRBJ2-7	CASTAAGGLSYEQYF	TGTGCCAGCACGGCCGCGGGGGGACTCTCCTACGAGCAGTACTTC
-	TRBV4-1	-	TRBJ2-3	CASSQDRGDTQYF	TGCGCCAGCAGCCAAGATCGGGGAGATACGCAGTATTTT
-	TRBV19	-	TRBJ2-2	CASRGPSGELFF	TGTGCCAGTCGCGGCCCCTCCGGGGAGCTGTTTTTT